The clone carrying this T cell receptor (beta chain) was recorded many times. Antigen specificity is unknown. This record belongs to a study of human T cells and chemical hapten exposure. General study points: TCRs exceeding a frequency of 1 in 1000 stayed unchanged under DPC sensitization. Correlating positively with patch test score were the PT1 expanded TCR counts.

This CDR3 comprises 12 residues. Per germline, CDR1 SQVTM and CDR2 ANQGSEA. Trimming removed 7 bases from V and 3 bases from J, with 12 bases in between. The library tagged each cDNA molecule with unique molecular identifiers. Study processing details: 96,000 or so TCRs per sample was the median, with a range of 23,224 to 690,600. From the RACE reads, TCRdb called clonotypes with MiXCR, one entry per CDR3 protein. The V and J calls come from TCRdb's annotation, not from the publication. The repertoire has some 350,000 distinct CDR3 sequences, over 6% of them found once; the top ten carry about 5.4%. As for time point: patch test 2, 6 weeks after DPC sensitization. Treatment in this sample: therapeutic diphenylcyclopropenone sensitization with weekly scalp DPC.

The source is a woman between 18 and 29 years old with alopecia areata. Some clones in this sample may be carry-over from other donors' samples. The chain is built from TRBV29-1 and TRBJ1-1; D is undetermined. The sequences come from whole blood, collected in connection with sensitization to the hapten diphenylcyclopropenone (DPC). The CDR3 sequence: CSAPGGHTEAFF. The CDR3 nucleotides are TGCAGCGCCCCAGGAGGGCACACTGAAGCTTTCTTT.